This T cell receptor (beta chain) was recovered during a study of cytomegalovirus exposure and HLA in healthy donors. General study results and limits: Testing in vitro showed a few CMV-associated chains specific for CMV antigens. Reports indicated that the classifier achieved high specificity and sensitivity in diagnosing cytomegalovirus status.

A note on this clone: The antigen is undetermined.

Method: immunoSEQ multiplex PCR; TCRdb's copy keeps in-frame clones and lacks some. The table lists some 120,000 clones, about nine tenths of them singletons, with about 1.5% in the top ten. The length of the CDR3 is 13 residues. V gave up 5 bases and J gave up 3 bases, with 10 bases separating them. Germline V CDR1 and CDR2: SNHLY, FYNNEI. This receptor was identified in a young man in good health and CMV-seronegative. The chain employs TRBV2 and TRBJ2-5; TRBD2 is a possible D gene (6 bases). Source material: PBMCs. CDR3 sequence reads: CASSRREKETQYF. The CDR3 nucleotides are TGTGCCAGCAGTAGACGGGAGAAAGAGACCCAGTACTTC.